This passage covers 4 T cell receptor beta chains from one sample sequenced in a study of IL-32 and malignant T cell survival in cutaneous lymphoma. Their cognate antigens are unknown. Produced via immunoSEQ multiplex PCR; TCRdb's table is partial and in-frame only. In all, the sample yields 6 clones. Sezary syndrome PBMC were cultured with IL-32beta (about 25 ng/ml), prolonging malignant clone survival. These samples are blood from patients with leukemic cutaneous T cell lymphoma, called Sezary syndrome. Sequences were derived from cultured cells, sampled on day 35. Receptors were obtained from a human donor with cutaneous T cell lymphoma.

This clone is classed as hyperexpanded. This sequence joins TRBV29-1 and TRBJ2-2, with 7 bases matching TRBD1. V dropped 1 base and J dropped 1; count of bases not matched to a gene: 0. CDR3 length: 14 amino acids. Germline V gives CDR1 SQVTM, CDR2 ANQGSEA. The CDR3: CSVEGTGNTGELFF. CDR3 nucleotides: TGCAGCGTTGAAGGGACAGGGAACACCGGGGAGCTGTTTTTT.

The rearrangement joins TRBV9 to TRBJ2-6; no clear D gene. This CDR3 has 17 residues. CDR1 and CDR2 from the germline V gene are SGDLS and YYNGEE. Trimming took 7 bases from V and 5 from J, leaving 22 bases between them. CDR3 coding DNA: TGTGCCAGCCACACGACGTACAAACAAAGTCGGGCCAACGTCCTGACTTTC. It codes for CASHTTYKQSRANVLTF.

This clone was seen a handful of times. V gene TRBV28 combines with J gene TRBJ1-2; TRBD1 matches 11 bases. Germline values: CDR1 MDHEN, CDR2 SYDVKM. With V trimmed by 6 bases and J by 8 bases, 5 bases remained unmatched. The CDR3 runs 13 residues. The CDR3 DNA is TGTGCCAGCAGGCCGGGACAGGGGGACGGCTACACCTTC. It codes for CASRPGQGDGYTF.

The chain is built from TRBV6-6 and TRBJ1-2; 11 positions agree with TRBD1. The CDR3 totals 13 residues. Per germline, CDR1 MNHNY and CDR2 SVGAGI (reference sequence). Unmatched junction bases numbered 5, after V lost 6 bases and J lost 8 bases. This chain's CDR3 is CASRPGQGDGYTF. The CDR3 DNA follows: TGTGCCAGCAGGCCGGGACAGGGGGACGGCTACACCTTC.